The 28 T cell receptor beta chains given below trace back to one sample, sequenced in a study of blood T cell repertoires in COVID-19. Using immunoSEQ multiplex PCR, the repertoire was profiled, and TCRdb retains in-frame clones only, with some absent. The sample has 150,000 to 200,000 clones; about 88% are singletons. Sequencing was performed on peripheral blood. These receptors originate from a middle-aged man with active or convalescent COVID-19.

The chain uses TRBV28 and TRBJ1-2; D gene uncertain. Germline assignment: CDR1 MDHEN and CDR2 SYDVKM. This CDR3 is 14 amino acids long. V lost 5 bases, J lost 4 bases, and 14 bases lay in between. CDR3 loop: CASSPPGSRYGYTF. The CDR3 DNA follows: TGTGCCAGCAGTCCCCCGGGGAGCCGCTATGGCTACACCTTC.

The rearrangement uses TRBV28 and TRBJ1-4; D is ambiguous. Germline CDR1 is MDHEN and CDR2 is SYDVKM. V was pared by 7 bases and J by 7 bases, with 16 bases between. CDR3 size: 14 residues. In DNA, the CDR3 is TGTGCCAGCACCCGGCGGCGTTCTAGTGAAAAACTGTTTTTT. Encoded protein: CASTRRRSSEKLFF.

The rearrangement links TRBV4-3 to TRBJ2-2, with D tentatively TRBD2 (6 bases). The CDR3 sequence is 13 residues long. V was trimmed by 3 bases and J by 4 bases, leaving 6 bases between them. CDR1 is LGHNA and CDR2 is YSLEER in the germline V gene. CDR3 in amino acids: CASSHGGTGELFF. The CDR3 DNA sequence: TGCGCCAGCAGCCACGGGGGCACCGGGGAGCTGTTTTTT.

The CDR3 region has the DNA TGTGCCAGCAGCCAAATGACAGGGTCTGAAGCTTTCTTT. As protein: CASSQMTGSEAFF. V is TRBV7-3 and J is TRBJ1-1; 7 nucleotides line up with TRBD1. CDR1 is SGHTA and CDR2 is FQGTGA in the germline V gene. The CDR3 runs 13 residues. The J segment lost 6 bases and the V segment lost 5 bases, leaving 6 bases of the junction unmatched.

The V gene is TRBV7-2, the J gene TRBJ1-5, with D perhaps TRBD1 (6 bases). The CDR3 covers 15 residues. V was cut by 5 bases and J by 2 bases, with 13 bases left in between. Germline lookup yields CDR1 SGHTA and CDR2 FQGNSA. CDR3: CASSEGGGGNQPQHF. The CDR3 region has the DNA TGTGCCAGCAGCGAAGGGGGTGGGGGCAATCAGCCCCAGCATTTT.

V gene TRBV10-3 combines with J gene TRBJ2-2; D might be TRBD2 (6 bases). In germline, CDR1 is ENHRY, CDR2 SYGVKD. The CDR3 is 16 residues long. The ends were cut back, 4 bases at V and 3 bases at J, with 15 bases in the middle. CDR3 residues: CAISGPPREDTGELFF. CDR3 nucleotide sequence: TGTGCCATCAGTGGCCCCCCCAGGGAGGACACCGGGGAGCTGTTTTTT.

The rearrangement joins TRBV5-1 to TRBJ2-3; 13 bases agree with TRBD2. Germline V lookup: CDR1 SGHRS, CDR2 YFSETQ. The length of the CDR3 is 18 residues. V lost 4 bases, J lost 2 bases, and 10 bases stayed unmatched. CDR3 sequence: CASSKLAGGPSYTDTQYF. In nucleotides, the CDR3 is TGCGCCAGCAGCAAACTAGCGGGGGGGCCCTCGTACACAGATACGCAGTATTTT.

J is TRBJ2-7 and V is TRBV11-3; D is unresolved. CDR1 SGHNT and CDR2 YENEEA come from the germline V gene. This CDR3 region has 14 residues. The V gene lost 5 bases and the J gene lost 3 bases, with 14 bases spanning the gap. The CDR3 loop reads CASSPNEAYYEQYF. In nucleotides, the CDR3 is TGTGCCAGCAGCCCCAACGAGGCTTACTACGAGCAGTACTTC.

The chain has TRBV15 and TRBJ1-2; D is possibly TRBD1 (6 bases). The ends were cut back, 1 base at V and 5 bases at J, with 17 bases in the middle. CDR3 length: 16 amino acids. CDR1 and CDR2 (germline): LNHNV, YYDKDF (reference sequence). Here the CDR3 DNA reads TGTGCCACCAGCAGAGCCAGGACAGCCGCCAAATATGGCTACACCTTC. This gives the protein CATSRARTAAKYGYTF.

The CDR3 loop reads CAWSPTGDQPQHF. The CDR3 DNA follows: TGTGCCTGGAGCCCTACAGGAGATCAGCCCCAGCATTTT. The V call is TRBV30, the J call TRBJ1-5; TRBD1 is a possible D gene (5 bases). V was pared by 3 bases and J by 5 bases, with 11 bases between. The CDR3 loop spans 13 amino acids. CDR1 and CDR2 from the germline V gene are GTSNPN and SVGIG (reference sequence).

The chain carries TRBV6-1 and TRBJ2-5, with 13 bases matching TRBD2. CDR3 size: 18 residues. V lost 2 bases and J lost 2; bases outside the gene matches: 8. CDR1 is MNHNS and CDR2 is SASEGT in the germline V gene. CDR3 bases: TGTGCCAGCAGTGAATCGACTAGCGGGGGGCTAGATCAAGAGACCCAGTACTTC. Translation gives CASSESTSGGLDQETQYF.

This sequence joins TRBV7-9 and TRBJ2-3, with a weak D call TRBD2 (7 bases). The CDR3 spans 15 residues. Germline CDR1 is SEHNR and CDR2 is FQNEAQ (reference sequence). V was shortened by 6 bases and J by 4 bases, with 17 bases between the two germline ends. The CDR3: CASRRGGTQADTQYF. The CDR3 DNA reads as TGTGCCAGCAGGAGGGGGGGGACCCAAGCAGATACGCAGTATTTT.

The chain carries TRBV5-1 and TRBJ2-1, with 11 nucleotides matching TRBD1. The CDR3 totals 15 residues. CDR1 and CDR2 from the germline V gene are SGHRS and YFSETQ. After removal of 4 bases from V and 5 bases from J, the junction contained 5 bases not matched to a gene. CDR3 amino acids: CASSLRDRGNNEQFF. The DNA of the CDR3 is TGCGCCAGCAGCCTCCGGGACAGGGGGAACAATGAGCAGTTCTTC. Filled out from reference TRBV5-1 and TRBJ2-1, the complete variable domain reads KAGVTQTPRYLIKTRGQQVTLSCSPISGHRSVSWYQQTPGQGLQFLFEYFSETQRNKGNFPGRFSGRQFSNSRSEMNVSTLELGDSALYLCASSLRDRGNNEQFFGPGTRLTVL.

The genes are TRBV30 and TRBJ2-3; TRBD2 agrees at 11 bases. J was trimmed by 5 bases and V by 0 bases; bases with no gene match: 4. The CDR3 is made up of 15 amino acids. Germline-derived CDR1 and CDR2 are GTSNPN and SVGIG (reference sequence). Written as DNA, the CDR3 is TGTGCCTGGAGTGTGGCTAGCGGGGGGCTAGATACGCAGTATTTT. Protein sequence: CAWSVASGGLDTQYF.

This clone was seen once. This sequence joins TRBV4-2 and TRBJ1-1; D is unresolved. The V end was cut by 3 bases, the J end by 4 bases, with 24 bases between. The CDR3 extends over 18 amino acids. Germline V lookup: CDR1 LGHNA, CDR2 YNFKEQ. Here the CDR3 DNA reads TGTGCCAGCAGCCATGCGAGGGCAGAGGTTGAATCTGGCACTGAAGCTTTCTTT. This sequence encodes CASSHARAEVESGTEAFF.

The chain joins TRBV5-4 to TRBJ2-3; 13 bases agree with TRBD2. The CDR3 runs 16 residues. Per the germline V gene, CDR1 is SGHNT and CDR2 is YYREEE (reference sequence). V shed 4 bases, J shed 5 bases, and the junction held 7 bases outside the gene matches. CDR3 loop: CASSPEGLAGLDTQYF. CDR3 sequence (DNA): TGTGCCAGCAGCCCGGAGGGACTAGCGGGGTTAGATACGCAGTATTTT. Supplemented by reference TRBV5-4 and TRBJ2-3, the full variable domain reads ETGVTQSPTHLIKTRGQQVTLRCSSQSGHNTVSWYQQALGQGPQFIFQYYREEENGRGNFPPRFSGLQFPNYSSELNVNALELDDSALYLCASSPEGLAGLDTQYFGPGTRLTVL.

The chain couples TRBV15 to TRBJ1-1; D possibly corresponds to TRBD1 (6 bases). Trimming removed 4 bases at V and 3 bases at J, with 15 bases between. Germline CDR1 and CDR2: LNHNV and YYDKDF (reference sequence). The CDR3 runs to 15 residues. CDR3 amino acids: CATSTLMAGDTEAFF. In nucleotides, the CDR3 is TGTGCCACCAGCACTCTTATGGCAGGGGACACTGAAGCTTTCTTT.

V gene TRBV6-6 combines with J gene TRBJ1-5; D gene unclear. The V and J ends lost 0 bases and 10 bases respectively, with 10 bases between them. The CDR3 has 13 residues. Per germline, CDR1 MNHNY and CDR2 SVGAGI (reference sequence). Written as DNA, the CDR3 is TGTGCCAGCAGTTACTCACCCACTCTTCCCCAGCATTTT. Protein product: CASSYSPTLPQHF.

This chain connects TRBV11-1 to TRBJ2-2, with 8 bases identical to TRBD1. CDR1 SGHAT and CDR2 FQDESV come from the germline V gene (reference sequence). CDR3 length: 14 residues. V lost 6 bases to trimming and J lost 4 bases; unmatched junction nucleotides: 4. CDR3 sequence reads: CASRVTGGTGELFF. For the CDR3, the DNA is TGTGCCAGCAGGGTAACAGGGGGCACCGGGGAGCTGTTTTTT.

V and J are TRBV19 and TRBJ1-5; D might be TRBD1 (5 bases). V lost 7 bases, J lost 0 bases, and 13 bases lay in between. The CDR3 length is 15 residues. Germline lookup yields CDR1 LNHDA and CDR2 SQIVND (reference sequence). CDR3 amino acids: CASTGSGYSNQPQHF. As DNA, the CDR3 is TGTGCCAGTACCGGGTCAGGGTATAGCAATCAGCCCCAGCATTTT. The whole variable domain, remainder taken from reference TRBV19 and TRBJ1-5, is DGGITQSPKYLFRKEGQNVTLSCEQNLNHDAMYWYRQDPGQGLRLIYYSQIVNDFQKGDIAEGYSVSREKKESFPLTVTSAQKNPTAFYLCASTGSGYSNQPQHFGDGTRLSIL.

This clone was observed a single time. CDR3 region: CASSSSGGGSYEQYF. CDR3 sequence (DNA): TGTGCCAGCAGCTCTAGCGGGGGAGGCTCCTACGAGCAGTACTTC. The chain uses TRBV27 and TRBJ2-7; 10 bases align to TRBD2. CDR3 length: 15 residues. Germline values: CDR1 MNHEY, CDR2 SMNVEV (reference sequence). The V gene end was trimmed by 6 bases and the J gene end by 0 bases; junction bases not matched to a gene: 5.

CDR3 residues: CARNMPWTGNSPLHF. CDR3 coding DNA: TGTGCCAGAAACATGCCCTGGACAGGCAATTCACCCCTCCACTTT. This sequence joins TRBV5-3 and TRBJ1-6, with 7 bases matching TRBD1. TRBV5-3 falls under the ORF class, with uncertain function. This CDR3 is built from 15 residues. Trimming removed 6 bases from V and 7 bases from J; junction bases left unmatched: 10.

Written as DNA, the CDR3 is TGCGCCAGCAGCCAGACAGGGTGGGCTTTACGCTCCTATAATTCACCCCTCCACTTT. Its translation is CASSQTGWALRSYNSPLHF. This chain links TRBV4-3 with TRBJ1-6, with 7 bases that match TRBD1. This CDR3 comprises 19 residues. Germline lookup yields CDR1 LGHNA and CDR2 YSLEER. J gave up 0 bases and V 3 bases, and 11 bases lay outside the gene matches.

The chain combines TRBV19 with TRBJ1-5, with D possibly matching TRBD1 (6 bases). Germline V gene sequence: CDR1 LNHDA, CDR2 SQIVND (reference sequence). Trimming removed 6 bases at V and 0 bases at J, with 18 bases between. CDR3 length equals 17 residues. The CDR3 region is CASRRTEGGYSNQPQHF. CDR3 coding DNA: TGTGCCAGTAGGCGGACTGAAGGGGGTTATAGCAATCAGCCCCAGCATTTT.

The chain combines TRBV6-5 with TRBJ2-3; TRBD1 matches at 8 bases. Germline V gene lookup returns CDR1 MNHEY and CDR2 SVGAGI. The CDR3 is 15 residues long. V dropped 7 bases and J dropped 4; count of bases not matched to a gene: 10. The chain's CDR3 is CASTPIRGRSDTQYF. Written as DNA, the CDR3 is TGTGCCAGCACTCCCATCAGGGGGCGCTCAGATACGCAGTATTTT.

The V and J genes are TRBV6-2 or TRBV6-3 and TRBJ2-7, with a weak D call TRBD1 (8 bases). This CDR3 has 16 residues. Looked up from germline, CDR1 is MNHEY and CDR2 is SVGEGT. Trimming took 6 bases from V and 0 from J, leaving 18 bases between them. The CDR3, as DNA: TGTGCCAGCAGCTCCGCACAGGGGGGGTACTCCTACGAGCAGTACTTC. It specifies CASSSAQGGYSYEQYF.

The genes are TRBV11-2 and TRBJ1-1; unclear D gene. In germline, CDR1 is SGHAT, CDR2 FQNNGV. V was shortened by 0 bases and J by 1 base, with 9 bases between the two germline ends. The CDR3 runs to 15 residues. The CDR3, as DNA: TGTGCCAGCAGCTTAGACCCGGGAACGAACACTGAAGCTTTCTTT. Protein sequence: CASSLDPGTNTEAFF.

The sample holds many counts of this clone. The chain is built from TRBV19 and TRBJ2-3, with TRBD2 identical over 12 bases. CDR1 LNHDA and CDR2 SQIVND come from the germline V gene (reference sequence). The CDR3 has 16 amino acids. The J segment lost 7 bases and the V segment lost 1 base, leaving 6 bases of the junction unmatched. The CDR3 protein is CASSIGLAGDTHTQYF. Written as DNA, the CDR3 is TGTGCCAGTAGTATAGGACTAGCGGGGGACACCCATACGCAGTATTTT.